This TCR beta chain came from a study of T cell responses to AZD1222 COVID-19 vaccine. The table came from immunoSEQ multiplex PCR; TCRdb's copy has only in-frame clones and leaves some out. The sample lists some 130,000 clones, 85% to 95% occurring once. CDR3 length: 14 amino acids. The ends were cut back, 5 bases at V and 4 bases at J, with 14 bases in the middle. Germline V gene sequence: CDR1 SEHNR, CDR2 FQNEAQ (reference sequence). Concerning this clone: Its target is unknown.

Broader study findings: Clonal diversity was possibly underestimated, and white British individuals and females predominated among donors. Increased Spike-specific TCR breadth and depth were observed after two AZD1222 doses.

The chain uses TRBV7-9 and TRBJ1-2; D unclear. Here the sequenced sample was peripheral blood, taken 28 days after the second AZD1222 dose. The receptor was derived from an adult who received the AZD1222 COVID-19 vaccine. The CDR3 is CASSPTKWGYGYTF. The DNA of the CDR3 is TGTGCCAGCAGCCCGACCAAATGGGGCTATGGCTACACCTTC.